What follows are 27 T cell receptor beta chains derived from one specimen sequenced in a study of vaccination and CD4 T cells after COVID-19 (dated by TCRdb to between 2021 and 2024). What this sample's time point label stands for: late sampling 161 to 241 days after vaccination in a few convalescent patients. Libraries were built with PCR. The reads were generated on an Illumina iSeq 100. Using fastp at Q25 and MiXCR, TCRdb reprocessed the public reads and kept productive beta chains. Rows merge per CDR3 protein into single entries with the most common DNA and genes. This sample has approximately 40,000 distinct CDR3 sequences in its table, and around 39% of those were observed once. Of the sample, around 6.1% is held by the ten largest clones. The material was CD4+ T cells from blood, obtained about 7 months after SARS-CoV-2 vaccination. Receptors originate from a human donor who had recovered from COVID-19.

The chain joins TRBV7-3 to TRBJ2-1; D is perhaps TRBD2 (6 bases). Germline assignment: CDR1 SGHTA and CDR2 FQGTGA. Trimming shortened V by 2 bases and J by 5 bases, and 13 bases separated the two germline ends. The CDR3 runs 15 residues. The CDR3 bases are TGTGCCAGCAGCTTATCCGGGACTCGGGACAATGAGCAGTTCTTC. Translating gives CASSLSGTRDNEQFF.

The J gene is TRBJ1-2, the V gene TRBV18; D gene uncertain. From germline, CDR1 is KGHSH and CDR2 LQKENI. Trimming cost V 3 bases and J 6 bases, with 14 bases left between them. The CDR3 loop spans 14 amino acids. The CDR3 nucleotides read TGTGCCAGCTCACCGAGACTTTACACGAATGGCTACACCTTC. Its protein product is CASSPRLYTNGYTF. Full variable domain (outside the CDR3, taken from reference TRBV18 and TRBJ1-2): NAGVMQNPRHLVRRRGQEARLRCSPMKGHSHVYWYRQLPEEGLKFMVYLQKENIIDESGMPKERFSAEFPKEGPSILRIQQVVRGDSAAYFCASSPRLYTNGYTFGSGTRLTVV.

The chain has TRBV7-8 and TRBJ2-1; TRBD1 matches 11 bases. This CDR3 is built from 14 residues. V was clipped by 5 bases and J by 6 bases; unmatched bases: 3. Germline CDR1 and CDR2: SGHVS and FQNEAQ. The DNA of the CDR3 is TGTGCCAGCAGCGGCGGGACAGGGGGCAATGAGCAGTTCTTC. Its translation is CASSGGTGGNEQFF.

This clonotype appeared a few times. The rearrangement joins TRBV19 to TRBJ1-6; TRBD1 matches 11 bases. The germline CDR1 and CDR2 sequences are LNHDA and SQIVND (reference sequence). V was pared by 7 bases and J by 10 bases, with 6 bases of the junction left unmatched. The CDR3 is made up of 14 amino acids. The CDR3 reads CASTDRGQTSPLHF. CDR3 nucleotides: TGTGCCAGTACGGACAGGGGGCAGACGTCACCCCTCCACTTT.

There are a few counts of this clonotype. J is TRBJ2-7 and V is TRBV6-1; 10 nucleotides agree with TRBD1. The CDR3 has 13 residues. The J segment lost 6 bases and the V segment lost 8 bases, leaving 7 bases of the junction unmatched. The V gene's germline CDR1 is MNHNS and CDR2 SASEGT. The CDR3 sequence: CASGGDRGSEQYF. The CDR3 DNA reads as TGTGCCAGCGGGGGGGACAGGGGTTCCGAGCAGTACTTC.

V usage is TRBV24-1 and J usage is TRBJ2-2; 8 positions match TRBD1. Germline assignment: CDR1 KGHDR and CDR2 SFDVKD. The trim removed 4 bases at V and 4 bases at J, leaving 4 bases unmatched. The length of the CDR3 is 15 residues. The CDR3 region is CATSDPGTGTGELFF. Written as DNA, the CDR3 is TGTGCCACCAGTGACCCCGGGACAGGCACCGGGGAGCTGTTTTTT.

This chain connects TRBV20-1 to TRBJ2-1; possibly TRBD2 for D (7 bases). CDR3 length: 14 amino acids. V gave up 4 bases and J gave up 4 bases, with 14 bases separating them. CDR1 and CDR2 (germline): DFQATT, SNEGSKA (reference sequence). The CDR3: CSAKGGVRYNEQFF. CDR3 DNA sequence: TGCAGTGCTAAGGGGGGGGTTCGATACAATGAGCAGTTCTTC.

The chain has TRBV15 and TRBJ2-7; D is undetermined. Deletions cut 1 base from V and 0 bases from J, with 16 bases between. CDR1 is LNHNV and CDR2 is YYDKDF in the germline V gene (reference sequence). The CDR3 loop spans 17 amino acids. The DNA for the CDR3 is TGTGCCACCAGCAGAGTTGGAGAAGCGAGTAGCTCCTACGAGCAGTACTTC. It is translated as CATSRVGEASSSYEQYF.

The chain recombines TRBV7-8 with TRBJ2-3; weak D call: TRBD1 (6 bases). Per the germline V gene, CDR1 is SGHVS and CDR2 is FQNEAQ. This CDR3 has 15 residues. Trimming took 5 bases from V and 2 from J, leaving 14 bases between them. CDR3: CASSPRAGVTDTQYF. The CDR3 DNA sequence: TGTGCCAGCAGCCCAAGGGCAGGGGTCACAGATACGCAGTATTTT. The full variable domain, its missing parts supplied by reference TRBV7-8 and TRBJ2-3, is GAGVSQSPRYKVAKRGQDVALRCDPISGHVSLFWYQQALGQGPEFLTYFQNEAQLDKSGLPSDRFFAERPEGSVSTLKIQRTQQEDSAVYLCASSPRAGVTDTQYFGPGTRLTVL.

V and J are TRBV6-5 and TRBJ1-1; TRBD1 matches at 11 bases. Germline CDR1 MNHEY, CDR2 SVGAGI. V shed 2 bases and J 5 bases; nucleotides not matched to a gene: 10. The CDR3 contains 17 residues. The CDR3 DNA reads TGTGCCAGCAGTTACACCATTTACGGGACAGGGGGGACTGAAGCTTTCTTT. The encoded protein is CASSYTIYGTGGTEAFF.

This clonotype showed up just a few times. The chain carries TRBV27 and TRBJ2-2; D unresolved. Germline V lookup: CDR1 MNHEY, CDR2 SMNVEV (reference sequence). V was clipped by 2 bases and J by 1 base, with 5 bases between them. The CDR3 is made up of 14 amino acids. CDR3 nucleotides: TGTGCCAGCAGTTTAGGATGGAACACCGGGGAGCTGTTTTTT. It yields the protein CASSLGWNTGELFF.

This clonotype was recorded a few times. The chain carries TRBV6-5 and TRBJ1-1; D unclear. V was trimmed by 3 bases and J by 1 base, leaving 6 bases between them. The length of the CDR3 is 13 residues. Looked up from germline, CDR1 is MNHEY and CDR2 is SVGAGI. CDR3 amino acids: CASSYLGNTEAFF. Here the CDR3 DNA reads TGTGCCAGCAGTTATCTCGGGAACACTGAAGCTTTCTTT.

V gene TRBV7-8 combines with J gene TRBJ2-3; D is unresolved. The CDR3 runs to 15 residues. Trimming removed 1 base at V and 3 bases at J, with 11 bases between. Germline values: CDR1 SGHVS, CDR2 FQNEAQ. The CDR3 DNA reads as TGTGCCAGCAGCTTAGACCATGTGGGGACAGATACGCAGTATTTT. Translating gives CASSLDHVGTDTQYF.

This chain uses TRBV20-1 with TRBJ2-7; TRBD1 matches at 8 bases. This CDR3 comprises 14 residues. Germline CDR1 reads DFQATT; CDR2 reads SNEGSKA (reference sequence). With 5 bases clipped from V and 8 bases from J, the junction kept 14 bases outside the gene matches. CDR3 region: CSALSPGTGHKQYF. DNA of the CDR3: TGCAGTGCTCTGTCCCCCGGGACAGGACACAAGCAGTACTTC.

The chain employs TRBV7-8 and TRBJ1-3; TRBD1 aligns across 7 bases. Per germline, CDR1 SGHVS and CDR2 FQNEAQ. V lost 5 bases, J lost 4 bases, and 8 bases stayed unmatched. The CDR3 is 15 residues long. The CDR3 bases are TGTGCCAGCAGCACGGACAGGTTCAAAGGAAACACCATATATTTT. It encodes CASSTDRFKGNTIYF.

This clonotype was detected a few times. The CDR3 region has the DNA TGTGCCAGCAGCCAGCGGACTGTCGGCTACGAGCAGTACTTC. This gives the protein CASSQRTVGYEQYF. The chain uses TRBV4-2 and TRBJ2-7, with D possibly matching TRBD2 (5 bases). The length of the CDR3 is 14 residues. Germline CDR1 LGHNA, CDR2 YNFKEQ. Trimming took 3 bases from V and 3 from J, leaving 12 bases between them.

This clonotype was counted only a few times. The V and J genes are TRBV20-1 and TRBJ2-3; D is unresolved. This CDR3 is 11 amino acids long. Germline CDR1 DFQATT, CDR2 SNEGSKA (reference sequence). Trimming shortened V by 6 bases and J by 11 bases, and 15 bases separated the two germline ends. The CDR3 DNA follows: TGCAGTGCGTTGGACCACCCGTGGCAGTATTTT. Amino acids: CSALDHPWQYF.

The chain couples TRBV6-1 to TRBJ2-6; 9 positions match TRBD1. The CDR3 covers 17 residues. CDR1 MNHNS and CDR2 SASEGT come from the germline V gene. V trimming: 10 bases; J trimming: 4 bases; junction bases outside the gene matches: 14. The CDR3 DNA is TGTGCCATCCAACCCGGGACAGGGCTTAAGGGGGCCAACGTCCTGACTTTC. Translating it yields CAIQPGTGLKGANVLTF.

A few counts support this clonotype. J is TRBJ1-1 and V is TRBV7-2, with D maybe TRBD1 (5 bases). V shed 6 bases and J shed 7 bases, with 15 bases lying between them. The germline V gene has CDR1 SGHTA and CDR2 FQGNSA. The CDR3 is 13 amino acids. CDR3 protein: CASRQAGPIEAFF. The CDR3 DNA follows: TGTGCCAGCAGACAGGCAGGGCCTATTGAAGCTTTCTTT.

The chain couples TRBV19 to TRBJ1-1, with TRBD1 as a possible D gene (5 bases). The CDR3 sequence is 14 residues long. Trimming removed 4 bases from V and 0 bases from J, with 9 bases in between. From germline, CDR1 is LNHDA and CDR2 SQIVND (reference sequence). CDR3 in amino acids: CASSKRQLNTEAFF. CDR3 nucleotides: TGTGCCAGTAGTAAGAGACAGTTGAACACTGAAGCTTTCTTT.

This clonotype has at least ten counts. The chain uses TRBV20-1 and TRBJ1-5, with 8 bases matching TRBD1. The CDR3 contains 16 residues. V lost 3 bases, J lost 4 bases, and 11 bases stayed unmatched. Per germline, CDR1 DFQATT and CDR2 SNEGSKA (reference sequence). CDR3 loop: CSASRAGGSLNQPQHF. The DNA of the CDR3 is TGCAGTGCTAGTCGCGCAGGGGGCAGTCTAAATCAGCCCCAGCATTTT.

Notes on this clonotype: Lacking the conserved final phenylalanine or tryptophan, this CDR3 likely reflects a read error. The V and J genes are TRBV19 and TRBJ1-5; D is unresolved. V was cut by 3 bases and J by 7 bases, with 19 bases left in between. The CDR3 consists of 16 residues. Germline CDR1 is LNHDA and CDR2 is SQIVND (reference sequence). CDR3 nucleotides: TGTGCCAGTAGTATCTTCTCAGAGTTGGGCGGCCAGCCCCAGCATCTT. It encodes CASSIFSELGGQPQHL.

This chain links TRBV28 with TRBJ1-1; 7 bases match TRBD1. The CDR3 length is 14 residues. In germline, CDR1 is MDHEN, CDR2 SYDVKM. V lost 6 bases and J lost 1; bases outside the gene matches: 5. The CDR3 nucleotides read TGTGCCAGCAGCGACCGACAGGGGAACACTGAAGCTTTCTTT. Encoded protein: CASSDRQGNTEAFF. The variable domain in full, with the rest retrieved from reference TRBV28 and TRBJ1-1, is DVKVTQSSRYLVKRTGEKVFLECVQDMDHENMFWYRQDPGLGLRLIYFSYDVKMKEKGDIPEGYSVSREKKERFSLILESASTNQTSMYLCASSDRQGNTEAFFGQGTRLTVV.

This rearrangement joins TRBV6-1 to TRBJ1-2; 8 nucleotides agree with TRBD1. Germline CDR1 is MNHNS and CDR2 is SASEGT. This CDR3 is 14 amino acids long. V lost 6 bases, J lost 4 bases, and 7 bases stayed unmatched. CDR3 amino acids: CASRTGARGYGYTF. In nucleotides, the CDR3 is TGTGCCAGCAGGACAGGGGCTCGGGGCTATGGCTACACCTTC.

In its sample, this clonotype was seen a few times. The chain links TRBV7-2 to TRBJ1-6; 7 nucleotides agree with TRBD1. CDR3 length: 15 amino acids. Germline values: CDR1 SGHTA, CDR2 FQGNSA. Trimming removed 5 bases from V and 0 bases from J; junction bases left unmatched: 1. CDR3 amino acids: CASSRDSSYNSPLHF. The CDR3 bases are TGTGCCAGCAGCCGGGACAGCTCCTATAATTCACCCCTCCACTTT.

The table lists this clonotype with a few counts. As DNA, the CDR3 is TGTGCCAGTAGCCGGACTGTCGCGACTGAAGCTTTCTTT. Translated: CASSRTVATEAFF. The chain couples TRBV19 to TRBJ1-1; no clear D. Germline V gene sequence: CDR1 LNHDA, CDR2 SQIVND (reference sequence). The CDR3 extends over 13 amino acids. V dropped 6 bases and J dropped 5 bases, with 13 bases sitting between them. Looking up the rest from reference TRBV19 and TRBJ1-1 gives the full variable domain: DGGITQSPKYLFRKEGQNVTLSCEQNLNHDAMYWYRQDPGQGLRLIYYSQIVNDFQKGDIAEGYSVSREKKESFPLTVTSAQKNPTAFYLCASSRTVATEAFFGQGTRLTVV.

CDR3 amino acids: CASSTRTSGIESTQYF. CDR3 DNA sequence: TGTGCCAGCAGTACAAGGACTAGCGGGATCGAGAGCACGCAGTATTTT. The chain employs TRBV28 and TRBJ2-3, with 12 nucleotides matching TRBD2. Germline CDR1 MDHEN, CDR2 SYDVKM. The V and J ends lost 5 bases and 9 bases, in that order; junction bases with no gene match: 12. The CDR3 consists of 16 residues. The complete variable domain, with remaining parts taken from reference TRBV28 and TRBJ2-3, reads DVKVTQSSRYLVKRTGEKVFLECVQDMDHENMFWYRQDPGLGLRLIYFSYDVKMKEKGDIPEGYSVSREKKERFSLILESASTNQTSMYLCASSTRTSGIESTQYFGPGTRLTVL.